This T cell receptor (beta chain) comes out of a study of cytomegalovirus exposure and HLA in healthy donors. About this clone: Its specificity is unknown.

This CDR3 comprises 15 residues. V lost 1 base and J lost 5, with 10 bases in between. The germline V gene has CDR1 SGHRS and CDR2 YFSETQ. Study outcomes and limitations: Reportedly, TCR beta sequences accurately predicted HLA-A and HLA-B alleles in most subjects. A later analysis reportedly identified an Asian-associated ancestry cluster as carrying fewer N-insertions than the roughly 600-donor mean. Three CMV-associated chains proved CMV antigen-specific in vitro.

Primers included in the PCR were 60 Vbeta and 13 Jbeta primers. Only in-frame clones appear in the TCRdb table, and some are missing; sequencing was by immunoSEQ multiplex PCR. The data show under 200,000 clones, around three quarters seen once. The gene calls are TRBV5-1 and TRBJ1-6; maybe TRBD1 (6 bases). This receptor was taken from a man in his forties in good health and CMV-seronegative. Sequencing input: PBMCs. For the CDR3, the DNA is TGCGCCAGCAGCTTGACAGGGAATAATAATTCACCCCTCCACTTT. This codes for CASSLTGNNNSPLHF.